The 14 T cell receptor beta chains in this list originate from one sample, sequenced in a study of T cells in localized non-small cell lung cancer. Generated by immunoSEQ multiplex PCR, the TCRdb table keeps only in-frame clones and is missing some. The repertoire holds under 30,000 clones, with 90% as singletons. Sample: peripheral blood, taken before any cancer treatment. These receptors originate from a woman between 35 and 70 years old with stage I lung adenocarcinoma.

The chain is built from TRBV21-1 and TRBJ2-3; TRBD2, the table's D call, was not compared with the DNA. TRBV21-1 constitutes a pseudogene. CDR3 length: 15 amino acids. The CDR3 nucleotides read TGTGCCACCCCCAGCGGGAGACGTAGCACAGATACGCAGTATTTT. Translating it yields CATPSGRRSTDTQYF.

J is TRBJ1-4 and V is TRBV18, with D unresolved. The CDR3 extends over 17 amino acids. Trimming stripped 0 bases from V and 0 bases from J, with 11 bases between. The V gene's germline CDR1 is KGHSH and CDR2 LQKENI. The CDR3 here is CASSPPAAVATNEKLFF. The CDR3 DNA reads TGTGCCAGCTCACCACCGGCGGCGGTAGCAACTAATGAAAAACTGTTTTTT.

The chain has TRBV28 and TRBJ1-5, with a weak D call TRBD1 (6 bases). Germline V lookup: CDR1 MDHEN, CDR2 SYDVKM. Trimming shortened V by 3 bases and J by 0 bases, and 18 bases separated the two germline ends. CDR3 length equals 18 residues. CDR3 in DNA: TGTGCCAGCAGTTTTTCGGGACACAGCTCCTATAGCAATCAGCCCCAGCATTTT. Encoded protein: CASSFSGHSSYSNQPQHF.

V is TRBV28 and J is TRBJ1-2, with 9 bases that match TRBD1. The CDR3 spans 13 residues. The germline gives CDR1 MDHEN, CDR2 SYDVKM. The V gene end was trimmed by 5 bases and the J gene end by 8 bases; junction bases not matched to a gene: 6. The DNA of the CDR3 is TGTGCCAGCAGTCAAGAACAGGGGGCGGGCTACACCTTC. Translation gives CASSQEQGAGYTF.

The CDR3 region is CASSARRTSGISTGELFF. The DNA for the CDR3 is TGTGCCAGCAGCGCCCGACGGACTAGCGGGATTAGCACCGGGGAGCTGTTTTTT. The chain links TRBV7-8 to TRBJ2-2; 12 bases match TRBD2. With V trimmed by 5 bases and J by 4 bases, 11 bases remained unmatched. CDR3 length equals 18 residues. CDR1 is SGHVS, CDR2 FQNEAQ, per germline.

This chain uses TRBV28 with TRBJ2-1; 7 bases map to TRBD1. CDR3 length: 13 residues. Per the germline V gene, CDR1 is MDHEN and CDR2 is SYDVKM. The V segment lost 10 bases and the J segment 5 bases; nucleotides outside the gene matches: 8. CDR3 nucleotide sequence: TGTGCCATAGGACCGGGACAGAACAATGAGCAGTTCTTC. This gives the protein CAIGPGQNNEQFF.

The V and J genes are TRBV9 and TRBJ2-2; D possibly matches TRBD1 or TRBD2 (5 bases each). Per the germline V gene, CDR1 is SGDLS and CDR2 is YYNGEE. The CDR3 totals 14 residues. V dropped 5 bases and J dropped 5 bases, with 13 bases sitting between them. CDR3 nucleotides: TGTGCCAGCAGACCGGGACGTGGGACCGGGGAGCTGTTTTTT. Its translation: CASRPGRGTGELFF.

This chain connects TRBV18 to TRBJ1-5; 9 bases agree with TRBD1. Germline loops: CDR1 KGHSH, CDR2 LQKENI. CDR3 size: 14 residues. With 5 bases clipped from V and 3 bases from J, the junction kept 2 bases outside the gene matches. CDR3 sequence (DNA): TGTGCCAGCTCAAGGGACAGGGCCAATCAGCCCCAGCATTTT. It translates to CASSRDRANQPQHF.

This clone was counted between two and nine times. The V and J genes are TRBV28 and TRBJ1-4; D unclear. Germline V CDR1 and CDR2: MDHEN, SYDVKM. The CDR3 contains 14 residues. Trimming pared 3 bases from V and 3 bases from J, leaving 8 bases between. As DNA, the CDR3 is TGTGCCAGCAGTTTTCGTCAGCCTAATGAAAAACTGTTTTTT. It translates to CASSFRQPNEKLFF.

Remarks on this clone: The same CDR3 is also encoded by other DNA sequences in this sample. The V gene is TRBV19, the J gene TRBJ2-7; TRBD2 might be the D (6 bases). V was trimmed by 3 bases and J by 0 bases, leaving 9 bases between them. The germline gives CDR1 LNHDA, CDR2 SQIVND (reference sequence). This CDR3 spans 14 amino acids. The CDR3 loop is CASSIAAGSYEQYF. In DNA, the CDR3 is TGTGCCAGTAGTATTGCAGCGGGCTCCTACGAGCAGTACTTC.

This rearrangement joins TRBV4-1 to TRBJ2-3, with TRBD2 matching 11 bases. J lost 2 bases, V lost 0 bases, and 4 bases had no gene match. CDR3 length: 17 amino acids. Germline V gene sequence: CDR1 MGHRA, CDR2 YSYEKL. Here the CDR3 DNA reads TGCGCCAGCAGCCAAGAGACTAGCGGGGACAACACAGATACGCAGTATTTT. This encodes CASSQETSGDNTDTQYF.

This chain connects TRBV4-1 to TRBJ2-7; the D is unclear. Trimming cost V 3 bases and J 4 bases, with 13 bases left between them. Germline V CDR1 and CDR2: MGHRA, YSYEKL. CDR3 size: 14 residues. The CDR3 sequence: CASSHIGPNYEQYF. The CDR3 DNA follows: TGCGCCAGCAGCCACATAGGGCCTAATTACGAGCAGTACTTC.

The CDR3 protein is CASSSPRAGVKDTQYF. In nucleotides, the CDR3 is TGTGCCAGCAGTTCTCCACGAGCGGGAGTTAAGGATACGCAGTATTTT. The chain employs TRBV28 and TRBJ2-3, with 8 bases aligning to TRBD2. V was pared by 4 bases and J by 6 bases, with 12 bases of the junction left unmatched. Germline V gene data show CDR1 as MDHEN and CDR2 as SYDVKM. CDR3 length: 16 amino acids. Full variable domain (outside the CDR3, taken from reference TRBV28 and TRBJ2-3): DVKVTQSSRYLVKRTGEKVFLECVQDMDHENMFWYRQDPGLGLRLIYFSYDVKMKEKGDIPEGYSVSREKKERFSLILESASTNQTSMYLCASSSPRAGVKDTQYFGPGTRLTVL.

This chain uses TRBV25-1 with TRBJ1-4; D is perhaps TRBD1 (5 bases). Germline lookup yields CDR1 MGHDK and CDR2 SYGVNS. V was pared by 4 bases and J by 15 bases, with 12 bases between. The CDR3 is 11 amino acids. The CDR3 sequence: CASSVAGRVFF. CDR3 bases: TGTGCCAGCAGTGTCGCAGGGAGGGTGTTTTTT.